These 21 T cell receptor beta chains were sequenced from one sample in a study of blood T cell repertoires in COVID-19. Sequencing was performed with immunoSEQ multiplex PCR; in TCRdb, only in-frame clones are kept and a portion is missing. The sample lists more than 100,000 clones, roughly 79% occurring once. The material sequenced was peripheral blood. The receptors were sampled from a woman aged 60 to 75 with active or convalescent COVID-19.

The chain has TRBV14 and TRBJ1-1; 7 positions match TRBD1. CDR1 SGHDN and CDR2 FVKESK come from the germline V gene. J gave up 5 bases and V 1 base, and 4 bases lay outside the gene matches. The CDR3 spans 14 residues. The CDR3 sequence: CASSQVQGRTEAFF. In DNA form, the CDR3 reads TGTGCCAGCAGCCAAGTACAGGGGAGGACTGAAGCTTTCTTT.

There are many counts of this clone. This CDR3 is CASSLPGRRTEAFF. The CDR3 nucleotides read TGTGCCAGCAGTTTACCGGGGAGGAGAACTGAAGCTTTCTTT. The chain links TRBV28 to TRBJ1-1, with unresolved D. CDR1 MDHEN and CDR2 SYDVKM come from the germline V gene. The CDR3 runs to 14 residues. V was cut by 2 bases and J by 5 bases, with 12 bases left in between.

The chain has TRBV28 and TRBJ1-5; 9 nucleotides agree with TRBD1. V trimming: 2 bases; J trimming: 8 bases; junction bases outside the gene matches: 7. The CDR3 covers 15 residues. Germline assignment: CDR1 MDHEN and CDR2 SYDVKM. The CDR3 region is CASSLEGQGQKPQHF. The CDR3 region has the DNA TGTGCCAGCAGTTTAGAGGGACAGGGACAAAAGCCCCAGCATTTT.

This chain connects TRBV10-1 to TRBJ2-1; 8 nucleotides line up with TRBD2. The ends lost 4 bases at V and 4 bases at J; junction bases unmatched: 3. Germline V gene data show CDR1 as WNHNN and CDR2 as SYGVQD (reference sequence). The CDR3 consists of 14 residues. The CDR3 nucleotides read TGCGCCAGCAGTGCCAGCGGGGGATACAATGAGCAGTTCTTC. This codes for CASSASGGYNEQFF.

The chain employs TRBV28 and TRBJ1-1; D not resolved. Germline lookup yields CDR1 MDHEN and CDR2 SYDVKM. The CDR3 is 14 amino acids. Trimming removed 5 bases from V and 11 bases from J, with 21 bases in between. CDR3 in amino acids: CASSPVGGILGAFF. For the CDR3, the DNA is TGTGCCAGCAGTCCGGTGGGCGGGATCCTTGGGGCTTTCTTT.

V gene TRBV4-3 combines with J gene TRBJ2-2; 7 bases match TRBD2. V shed 3 bases and J 1 base; nucleotides not matched to a gene: 8. The length of the CDR3 is 17 residues. The germline V gene encodes CDR1 LGHNA and CDR2 YSLEER. This chain's CDR3 is CASSHPREVGNTGELFF. For the CDR3, the DNA is TGCGCCAGCAGCCATCCTCGGGAGGTGGGGAACACCGGGGAGCTGTTTTTT.

The CDR3 nucleotides read TGTGCCATCACCGAGGGGACTAGCGGAATATACAATGAGCAGTTCTTC. It encodes CAITEGTSGIYNEQFF. The chain couples TRBV10-3 to TRBJ2-1; 11 nucleotides match TRBD2. Unmatched junction bases numbered 9, after V lost 7 bases and J lost 4 bases. CDR3 length: 16 residues. Per the germline V gene, CDR1 is ENHRY and CDR2 is SYGVKD.

The gene calls are TRBV9 and TRBJ1-6, with 7 positions matching TRBD1. CDR1 is SGDLS, CDR2 YYNGEE, per germline. J was trimmed by 10 bases and V by 0 bases; bases with no gene match: 7. CDR3 length: 15 amino acids. The CDR3 spells CASSVGPTGRSPLHF. In DNA, the CDR3 is TGTGCCAGCAGCGTAGGCCCGACAGGGAGGTCACCCCTCCACTTT.

The chain employs TRBV5-4 and TRBJ2-2; D perhaps matches TRBD1 (6 bases). The CDR3 runs 13 residues. CDR1 SGHNT and CDR2 YYREEE come from the germline V gene (reference sequence). V was clipped by 4 bases and J by 5 bases, with 9 bases between them. CDR3 protein: CASSRDRTGELFF. The CDR3 nucleotides are TGTGCCAGCAGCCGCGACAGGACCGGGGAGCTGTTTTTT.

DNA for the CDR3: TGTGCCAGCCAAAGCAGGGCAAATGAGCAGTTCTTC. This encodes CASQSRANEQFF. The chain has TRBV28 and TRBJ2-1, with D maybe TRBD1 (5 bases). The CDR3 runs to 12 residues. V was cut by 8 bases and J by 7 bases, with 12 bases left in between. In germline, CDR1 is MDHEN, CDR2 SYDVKM. Looking up the rest from reference TRBV28 and TRBJ2-1 gives the full variable domain: DVKVTQSSRYLVKRTGEKVFLECVQDMDHENMFWYRQDPGLGLRLIYFSYDVKMKEKGDIPEGYSVSREKKERFSLILESASTNQTSMYLCASQSRANEQFFGPGTRLTVL.

The rearrangement joins TRBV5-4 to TRBJ2-3; the D gene is possibly TRBD2 (6 bases). Trimming shortened V by 4 bases and J by 0 bases, and 15 bases separated the two germline ends. Germline V gives CDR1 SGHNT, CDR2 YYREEE (reference sequence). This CDR3 is 16 amino acids long. The CDR3, as DNA: TGTGCCAGCAGCCCTCTAGCGATCCCGAGCACAGATACGCAGTATTTT. Translation: CASSPLAIPSTDTQYF. The entire variable domain, with the rest obtained from reference TRBV5-4 and TRBJ2-3, is as follows: ETGVTQSPTHLIKTRGQQVTLRCSSQSGHNTVSWYQQALGQGPQFIFQYYREEENGRGNFPPRFSGLQFPNYSSELNVNALELDDSALYLCASSPLAIPSTDTQYFGPGTRLTVL.

V is TRBV5-1 and J is TRBJ2-5; possibly TRBD1 for D (6 bases). V was clipped by 4 bases and J by 4 bases, with 11 bases between them. Looked up from germline, CDR1 is SGHRS and CDR2 is YFSETQ. The CDR3 totals 13 residues. The CDR3 DNA is TGCGCCAGCAGCGCCTCGGACAGAGAGACCCAGTACTTC. Amino acids: CASSASDRETQYF. Combining the CDR3 with reference TRBV5-1 and TRBJ2-5 gives the whole variable domain KAGVTQTPRYLIKTRGQQVTLSCSPISGHRSVSWYQQTPGQGLQFLFEYFSETQRNKGNFPGRFSGRQFSNSRSEMNVSTLELGDSALYLCASSASDRETQYFGPGTRLLVL.

The chain is built from TRBV7-2 and TRBJ2-1; maybe TRBD2 (5 bases). The ends were cut back, 4 bases at V and 8 bases at J, with 21 bases in the middle. Germline lookup yields CDR1 SGHTA and CDR2 FQGNSA. The CDR3 loop spans 16 amino acids. The CDR3 nucleotides are TGTGCCAGCAGCTCACGGCCCGTAGCCGGAGGACATGAGCAGTTCTTC. Its protein product is CASSSRPVAGGHEQFF.

The CDR3 loop is CASSTTGTSTDTQYF. DNA for the CDR3: TGTGCCAGCAGTACGACTGGGACTAGCACAGATACGCAGTATTTT. The chain links TRBV6-5 to TRBJ2-3; a weak D match, TRBD2 (6 bases). Trimming cost V 5 bases and J 0 bases, with 12 bases left between them. Per germline, CDR1 MNHEY and CDR2 SVGAGI. The CDR3 loop spans 15 amino acids.

The count of this clone is one. This rearrangement joins TRBV6-5 to TRBJ1-1; TRBD1 matches 7 bases. The germline gives CDR1 MNHEY, CDR2 SVGAGI. With 3 bases clipped from V and 5 bases from J, the junction kept 6 bases outside the gene matches. The CDR3 sequence is 14 residues long. CDR3 sequence: CASSYERGRTEAFF. In DNA form, the CDR3 reads TGTGCCAGCAGTTATGAAAGGGGGCGGACTGAAGCTTTCTTT.

This chain links TRBV15 with TRBJ1-2; D perhaps matches TRBD1 (5 bases). V was trimmed by 0 bases and J by 2 bases, leaving 13 bases between them. The V gene's germline CDR1 is LNHNV and CDR2 YYDKDF (reference sequence). This CDR3 spans 16 amino acids. The CDR3 sequence: CATSRDLLQVNYGYTF. CDR3 DNA sequence: TGTGCCACCAGCAGAGACCTTCTACAGGTGAACTATGGCTACACCTTC.

This sequence joins TRBV5-1 and TRBJ1-2, with 10 bases aligning to TRBD1. CDR3 length: 14 amino acids. CDR1 and CDR2 (germline): SGHRS, YFSETQ. J was trimmed by 8 bases and V by 4 bases; bases with no gene match: 8. In nucleotides, the CDR3 is TGCGCCAGCAGCGTCCGGACAGGGGGGCTGGGCTACACCTTC. Amino acids: CASSVRTGGLGYTF.

This chain connects TRBV4-2 to TRBJ1-5; possibly TRBD1 for D (5 bases). V lost 0 bases and J lost 4, with 7 bases in between. The CDR3 sequence is 14 residues long. Germline lookup yields CDR1 LGHNA and CDR2 YNFKEQ. CDR3 residues: CASSQDQGNQPQHF. The CDR3 nucleotides read TGTGCCAGCAGCCAAGACCAGGGAAATCAGCCCCAGCATTTT.

The rearrangement uses TRBV9 and TRBJ2-3; D might be TRBD2 (5 bases). Between the trimmed V and J ends, which lost 0 bases and 2 bases, there was a span of 10 bases. This CDR3 comprises 15 residues. Per the germline V gene, CDR1 is SGDLS and CDR2 is YYNGEE. This CDR3 reads CASSVGGYDTDTQYF. The CDR3 coding sequence is TGTGCCAGCAGCGTAGGCGGGTACGACACAGATACGCAGTATTTT.

This clone was detected once. The chain links TRBV23-1 to TRBJ1-3, with D maybe TRBD1 (6 bases). TRBV23-1 is annotated as an ORF whose role is uncertain. V was clipped by 0 bases and J by 1 base, with 19 bases between them. The CDR3 runs to 19 residues. CDR3 region: CASSQSSLFGRGSGNTIYF. CDR3 coding DNA: TGCGCCAGCAGTCAATCGTCATTGTTCGGCAGGGGTTCTGGAAACACCATATATTTT.

This clone was seen once. The chain carries TRBV7-3 and TRBJ2-3, with 15 bases identical to TRBD2. V shed 5 bases and J 3 bases; nucleotides not matched to a gene: 3. The CDR3 totals 16 residues. The germline gives CDR1 SGHTA, CDR2 FQGTGA. The CDR3 coding sequence is TGTGCCAGCAGCACGGGACTAGCGGGGGGAACAGATACGCAGTATTTT. It encodes CASSTGLAGGTDTQYF.